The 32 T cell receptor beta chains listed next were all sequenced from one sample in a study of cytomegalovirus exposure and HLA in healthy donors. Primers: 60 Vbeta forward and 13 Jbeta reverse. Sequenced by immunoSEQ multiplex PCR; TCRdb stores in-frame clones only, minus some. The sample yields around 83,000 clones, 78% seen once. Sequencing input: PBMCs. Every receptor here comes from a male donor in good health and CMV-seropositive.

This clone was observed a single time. The CDR3 region is CASSPRTSGSPLTSYNEQFF. The CDR3 nucleotides read TGCGCCAGCAGCCCGAGGACTAGCGGGAGCCCCTTAACTAGCTACAATGAGCAGTTCTTC. The chain couples TRBV5-1 to TRBJ2-1; 13 bases are a match to TRBD2. Germline V gene lookup returns CDR1 SGHRS and CDR2 YFSETQ. V shed 4 bases and J 3 bases; nucleotides not matched to a gene: 16. CDR3 length: 20 residues. The entire variable domain, with the rest obtained from reference TRBV5-1 and TRBJ2-1, is as follows: KAGVTQTPRYLIKTRGQQVTLSCSPISGHRSVSWYQQTPGQGLQFLFEYFSETQRNKGNFPGRFSGRQFSNSRSEMNVSTLELGDSALYLCASSPRTSGSPLTSYNEQFFGPGTRLTVL.

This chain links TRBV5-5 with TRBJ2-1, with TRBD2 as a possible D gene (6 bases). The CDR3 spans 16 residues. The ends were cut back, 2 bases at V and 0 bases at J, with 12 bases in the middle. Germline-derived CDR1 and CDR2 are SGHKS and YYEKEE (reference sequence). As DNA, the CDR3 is TGTGCCAGCAGCTTAGACCTGGGAGGCTCCTACAATGAGCAGTTCTTC. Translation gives CASSLDLGGSYNEQFF. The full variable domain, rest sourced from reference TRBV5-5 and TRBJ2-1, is DAGVTQSPTHLIKTRGQQVTLRCSPISGHKSVSWYQQVLGQGPQFIFQYYEKEERGRGNFPDRFSARQFPNYSSELNVNALLLGDSALYLCASSLDLGGSYNEQFFGPGTRLTVL.

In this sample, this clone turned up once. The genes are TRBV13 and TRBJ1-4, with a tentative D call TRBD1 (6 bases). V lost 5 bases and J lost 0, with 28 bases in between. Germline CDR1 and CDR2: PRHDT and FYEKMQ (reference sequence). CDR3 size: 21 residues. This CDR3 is CASSRFMGTPLSLSTNEKLFF. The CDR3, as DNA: TGTGCCAGCAGCCGCTTCATGGGGACACCATTGTCCCTCTCAACTAATGAAAAACTGTTTTTT. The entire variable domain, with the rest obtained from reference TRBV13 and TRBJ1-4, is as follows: AAGVIQSPRHLIKEKRETATLKCYPIPRHDTVYWYQQGPGQDPQFLISFYEKMQSDKGSIPDRFSAQQFSDYHSELNMSSLELGDSALYFCASSRFMGTPLSLSTNEKLFFGSGTQLSVL.

CDR3 nucleotides: TGTGCCAGCGTCGCAGTGACTGTGAACACCGGGGAGCTGTTTTTT. Translation: CASVAVTVNTGELFF. The rearrangement joins TRBV7-2 to TRBJ2-2; D is unclear. CDR1 is SGHTA and CDR2 is FQGNSA in the germline V gene. The V gene lost 8 bases and the J gene lost 1 base, with 14 bases spanning the gap. This CDR3 contains 15 residues.

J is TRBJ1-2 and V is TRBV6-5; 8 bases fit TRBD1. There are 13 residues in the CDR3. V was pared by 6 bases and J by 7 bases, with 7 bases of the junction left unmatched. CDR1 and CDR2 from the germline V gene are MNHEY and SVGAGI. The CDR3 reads CASRMGQVRGYTF. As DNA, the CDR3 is TGTGCCAGCAGAATGGGACAGGTGCGTGGCTACACCTTC.

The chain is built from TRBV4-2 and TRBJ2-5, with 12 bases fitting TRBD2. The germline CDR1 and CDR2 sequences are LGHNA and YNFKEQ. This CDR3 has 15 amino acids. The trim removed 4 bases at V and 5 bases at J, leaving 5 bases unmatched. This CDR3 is CASSPTSGGSETQYF. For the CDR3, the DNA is TGTGCCAGCAGCCCAACTAGCGGGGGGTCCGAGACCCAGTACTTC.

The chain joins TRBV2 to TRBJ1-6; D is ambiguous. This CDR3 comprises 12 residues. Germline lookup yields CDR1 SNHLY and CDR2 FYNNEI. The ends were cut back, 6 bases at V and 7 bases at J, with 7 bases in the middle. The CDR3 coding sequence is TGTGCCAGCAGGGCGGGGAATTCACCCCTCCACTTT. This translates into CASRAGNSPLHF.

CDR3 sequence (DNA): TGTGCCAGCAGTGACCTCGGACAGGGACACAATGAGCAGTTCTTC. Amino acid sequence: CASSDLGQGHNEQFF. The chain recombines TRBV6-4 with TRBJ2-1, with 8 positions matching TRBD1. V gave up 2 bases and J gave up 5 bases; unmatched junction bases: 5. This CDR3 is 15 amino acids long. The V gene's germline CDR1 is MRHNA and CDR2 SNTAGT.

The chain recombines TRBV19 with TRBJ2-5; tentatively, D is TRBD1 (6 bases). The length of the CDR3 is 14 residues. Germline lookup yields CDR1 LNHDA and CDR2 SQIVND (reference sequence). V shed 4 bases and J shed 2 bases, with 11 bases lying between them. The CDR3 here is CASSTWTDQETQYF. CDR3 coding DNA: TGTGCCAGTAGTACGTGGACAGATCAAGAGACCCAGTACTTC.

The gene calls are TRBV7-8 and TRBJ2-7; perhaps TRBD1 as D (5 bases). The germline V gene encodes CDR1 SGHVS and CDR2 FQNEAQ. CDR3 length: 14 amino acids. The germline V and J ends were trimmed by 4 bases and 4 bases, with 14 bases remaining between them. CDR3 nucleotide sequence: TGTGCCAGCAGCTCGAGGACAAGGCTTTACGAGCAGTACTTC. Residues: CASSSRTRLYEQYF.

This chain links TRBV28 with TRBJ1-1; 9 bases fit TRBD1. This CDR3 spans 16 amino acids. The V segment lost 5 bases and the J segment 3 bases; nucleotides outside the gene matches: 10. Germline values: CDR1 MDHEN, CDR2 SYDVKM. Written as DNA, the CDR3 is TGTGCCAGCAGTCGTCCGGGACAGGGAGGTTACACTGAAGCTTTCTTT. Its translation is CASSRPGQGGYTEAFF.

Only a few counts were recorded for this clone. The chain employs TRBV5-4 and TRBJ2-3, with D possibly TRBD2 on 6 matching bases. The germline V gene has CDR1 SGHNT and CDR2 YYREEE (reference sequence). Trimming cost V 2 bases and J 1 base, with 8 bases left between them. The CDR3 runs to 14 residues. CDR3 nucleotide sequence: TGTGCCAGCAGCTTACCTAGCGGCACAGATACGCAGTATTTT. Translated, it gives CASSLPSGTDTQYF.

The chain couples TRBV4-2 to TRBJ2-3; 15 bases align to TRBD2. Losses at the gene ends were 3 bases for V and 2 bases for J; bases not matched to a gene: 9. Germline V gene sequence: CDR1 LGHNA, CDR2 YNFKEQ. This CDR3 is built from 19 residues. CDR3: CASSQRGLAGGVNTDTQYF. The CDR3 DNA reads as TGTGCCAGCAGCCAGCGGGGACTAGCGGGAGGCGTGAACACAGATACGCAGTATTTT.

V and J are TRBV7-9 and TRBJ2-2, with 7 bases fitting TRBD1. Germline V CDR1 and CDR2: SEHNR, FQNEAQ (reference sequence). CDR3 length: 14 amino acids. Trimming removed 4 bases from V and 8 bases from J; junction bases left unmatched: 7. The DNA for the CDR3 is TGTGCCAGCAGCTCGACAGGGACATGGGGGGAGCTGTTTTTT. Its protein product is CASSSTGTWGELFF.

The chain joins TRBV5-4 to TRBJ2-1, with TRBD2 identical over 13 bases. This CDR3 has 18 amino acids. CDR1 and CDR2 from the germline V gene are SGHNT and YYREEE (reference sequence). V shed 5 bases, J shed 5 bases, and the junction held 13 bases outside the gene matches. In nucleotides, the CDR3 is TGTGCCAGCAGTCGAGGGACTAGCGGGGAAAGGAGGAACAATGAGCAGTTCTTC. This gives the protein CASSRGTSGERRNNEQFF.

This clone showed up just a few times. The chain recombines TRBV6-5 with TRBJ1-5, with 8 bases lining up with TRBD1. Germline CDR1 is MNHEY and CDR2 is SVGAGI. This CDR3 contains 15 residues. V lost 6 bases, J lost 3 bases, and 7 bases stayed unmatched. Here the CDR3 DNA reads TGTGCCAGCAGCCTACGACAGGGGAACAATCAGCCCCAGCATTTT. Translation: CASSLRQGNNQPQHF.

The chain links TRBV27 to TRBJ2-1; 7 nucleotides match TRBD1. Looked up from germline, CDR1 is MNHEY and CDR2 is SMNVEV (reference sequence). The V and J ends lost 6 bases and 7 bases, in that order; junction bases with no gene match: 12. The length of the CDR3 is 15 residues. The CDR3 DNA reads TGTGCCAGCAGACCCGCAGGGGGTTGGGTGAATGAGCAGTTCTTC. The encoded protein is CASRPAGGWVNEQFF.

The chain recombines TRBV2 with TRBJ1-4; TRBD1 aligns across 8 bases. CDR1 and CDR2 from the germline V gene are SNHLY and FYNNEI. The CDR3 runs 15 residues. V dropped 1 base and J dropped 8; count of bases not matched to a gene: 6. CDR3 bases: TGTGCCAGCAGTGAAGACAGGGGGTTGGGGGAAAAACTGTTTTTT. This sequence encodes CASSEDRGLGEKLFF.

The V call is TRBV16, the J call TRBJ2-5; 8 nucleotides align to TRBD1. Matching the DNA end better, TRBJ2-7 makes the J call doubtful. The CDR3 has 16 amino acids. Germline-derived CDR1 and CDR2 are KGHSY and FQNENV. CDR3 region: CASSRPLQGVSYEQYF. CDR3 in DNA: TGTGCCAGCAGCCGACCCCTACAGGGGGTTTCCTACGAGCAGTACTTC.

The CDR3 DNA reads TGTGCCAGCAGCAATAGAGCGGGAGGTAAGGACGAGCAGTACTTC. As protein: CASSNRAGGKDEQYF. The chain couples TRBV6-6 to TRBJ2-7, with 9 positions matching TRBD2. The CDR3 loop spans 15 amino acids. J gave up 5 bases and V 6 bases, and 11 bases lay outside the gene matches. CDR1 and CDR2 (germline): MNHNY, SVGAGI (reference sequence).

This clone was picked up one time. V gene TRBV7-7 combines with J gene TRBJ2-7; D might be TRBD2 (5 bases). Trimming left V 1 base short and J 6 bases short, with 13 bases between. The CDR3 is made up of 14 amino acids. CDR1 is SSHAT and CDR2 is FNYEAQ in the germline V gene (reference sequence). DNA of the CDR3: TGTGCCAGCAGCTTAGGAGGCATAAGCGGCGAGCAGTACTTC. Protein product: CASSLGGISGEQYF.

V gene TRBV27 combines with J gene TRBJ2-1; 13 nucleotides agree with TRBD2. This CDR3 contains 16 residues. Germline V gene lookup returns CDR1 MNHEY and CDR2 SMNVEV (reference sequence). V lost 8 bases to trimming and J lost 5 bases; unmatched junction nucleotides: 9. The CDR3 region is CASLTGGLAGNNEQFF. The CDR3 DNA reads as TGTGCCAGCCTAACCGGGGGACTAGCGGGGAACAATGAGCAGTTCTTC.

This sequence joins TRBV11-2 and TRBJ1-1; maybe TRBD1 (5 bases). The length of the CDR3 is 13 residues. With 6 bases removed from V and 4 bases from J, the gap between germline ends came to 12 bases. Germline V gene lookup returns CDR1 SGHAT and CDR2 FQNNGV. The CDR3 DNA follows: TGTGCCAGCAGTCGACAGTCCCCCACTGAAGCTTTCTTT. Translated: CASSRQSPTEAFF.

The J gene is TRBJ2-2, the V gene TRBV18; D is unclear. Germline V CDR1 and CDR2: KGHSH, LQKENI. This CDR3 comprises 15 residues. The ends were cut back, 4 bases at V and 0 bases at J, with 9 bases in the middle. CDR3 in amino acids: CASSHEASNTGELFF. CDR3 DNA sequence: TGTGCCAGCTCACACGAAGCTTCGAACACCGGGGAGCTGTTTTTT.

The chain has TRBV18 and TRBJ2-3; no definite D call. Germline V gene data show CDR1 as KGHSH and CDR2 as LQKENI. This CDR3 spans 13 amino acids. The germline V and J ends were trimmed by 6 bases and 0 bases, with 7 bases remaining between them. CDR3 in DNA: TGTGCCAGCTCTCTCGGGAGCACAGATACGCAGTATTTT. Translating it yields CASSLGSTDTQYF.

This CDR3 is CASSLGAITSNEQYF. The CDR3 coding sequence is TGTGCCAGCAGCCTAGGGGCGATTACCTCTAACGAGCAGTACTTC. The chain is built from TRBV6-5 and TRBJ2-7; D perhaps matches TRBD1 (5 bases). This CDR3 is built from 15 residues. V dropped 6 bases and J dropped 5 bases, with 20 bases sitting between them. Germline V gene data show CDR1 as MNHEY and CDR2 as SVGAGI.

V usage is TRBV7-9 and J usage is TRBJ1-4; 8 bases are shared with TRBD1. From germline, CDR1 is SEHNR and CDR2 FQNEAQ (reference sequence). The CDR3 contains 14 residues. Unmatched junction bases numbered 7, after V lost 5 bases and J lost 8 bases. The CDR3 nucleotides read TGTGCCAGCAGCCGGACAGGGTCTCAGGAAAAACTGTTTTTT. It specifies CASSRTGSQEKLFF. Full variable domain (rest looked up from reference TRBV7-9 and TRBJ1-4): DTGVSQNPRHKITKRGQNVTFRCDPISEHNRLYWYRQTLGQGPEFLTYFQNEAQLEKSRLLSDRFSAERPKGSFSTLEIQRTEQGDSAMYLCASSRTGSQEKLFFGSGTQLSVL.

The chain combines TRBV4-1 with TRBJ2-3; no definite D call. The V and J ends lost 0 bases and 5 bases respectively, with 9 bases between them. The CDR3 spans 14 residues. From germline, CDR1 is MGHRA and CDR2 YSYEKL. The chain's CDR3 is CASSQDPPLDTQYF. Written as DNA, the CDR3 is TGCGCCAGCAGCCAAGATCCCCCCCTAGATACGCAGTATTTT.

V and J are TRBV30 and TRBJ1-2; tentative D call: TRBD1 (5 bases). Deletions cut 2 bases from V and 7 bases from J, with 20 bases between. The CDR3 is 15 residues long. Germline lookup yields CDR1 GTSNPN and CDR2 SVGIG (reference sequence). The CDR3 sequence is CAWSTGTILTGGYTF. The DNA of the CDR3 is TGTGCCTGGAGTACTGGGACTATATTGACCGGTGGCTACACCTTC.

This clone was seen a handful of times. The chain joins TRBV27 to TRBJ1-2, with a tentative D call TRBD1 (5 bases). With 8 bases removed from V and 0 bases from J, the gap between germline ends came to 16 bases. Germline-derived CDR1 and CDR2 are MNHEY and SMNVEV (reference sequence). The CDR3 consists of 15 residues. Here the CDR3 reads CASSMWGTSNYGYTF. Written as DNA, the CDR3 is TGTGCCAGCTCGATGTGGGGGACTTCTAACTATGGCTACACCTTC.

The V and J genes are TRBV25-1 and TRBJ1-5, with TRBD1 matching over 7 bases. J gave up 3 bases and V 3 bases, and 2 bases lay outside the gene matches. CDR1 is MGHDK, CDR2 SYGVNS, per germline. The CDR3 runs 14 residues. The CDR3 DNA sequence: TGTGCCAGCAGTGACAGGGGGTACAATCAGCCCCAGCATTTT. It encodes CASSDRGYNQPQHF.

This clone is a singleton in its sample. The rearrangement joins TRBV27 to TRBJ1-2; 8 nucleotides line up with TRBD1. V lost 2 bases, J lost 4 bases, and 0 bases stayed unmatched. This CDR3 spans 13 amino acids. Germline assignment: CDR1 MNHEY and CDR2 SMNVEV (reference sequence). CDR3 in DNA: TGTGCCAGCAGTTTAACAGGGGGCTATGGCTACACCTTC. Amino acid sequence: CASSLTGGYGYTF.